The 21 T cell receptor beta chains below all came from one sample that was sequenced in a study of identifying expanded T cells in peripheral blood. Assay used: immunoSEQ multiplex PCR; TCRdb lists only in-frame clones, some missing. The sample holds 83,000 or so clones, roughly 90% seen once. The sample taken for sequencing was blood. The receptors were sampled from a person aged 18 to 75 in good health.

The CDR3 region is CASSLIDSIYGYTF. The CDR3 nucleotides are TGCGCCAGCAGCTTGATAGACTCCATCTATGGCTACACCTTC. This chain connects TRBV5-1 to TRBJ1-2; D remains unclear. CDR1 is SGHRS and CDR2 is YFSETQ in the germline V gene. Trimming took 1 base from V and 4 from J, leaving 11 bases between them. The CDR3 consists of 14 residues.

The genes are TRBV6-1 and TRBJ2-1; possibly TRBD1 for D (6 bases). Germline CDR1 reads MNHNS; CDR2 reads SASEGT. The CDR3 loop spans 16 amino acids. Trimming took off 4 bases at V and 5 bases at J, with 18 bases between the two ends. The CDR3 sequence is CASSAGAGDGHNEQFF. CDR3 nucleotides: TGTGCCAGCAGTGCCGGCGCAGGGGATGGCCACAATGAGCAGTTCTTC.

The chain recombines TRBV18 with TRBJ2-1, with a weak D call TRBD2 (5 bases). This CDR3 contains 15 residues. The ends were cut back, 7 bases at V and 0 bases at J, with 13 bases in the middle. The V gene's germline CDR1 is KGHSH and CDR2 LQKENI. For the CDR3, the DNA is TGTGCCAGCTATACGGGTGGGAGCTCCTACAATGAGCAGTTCTTC. Its translation: CASYTGGSSYNEQFF.

The rearrangement links TRBV27 to TRBJ2-7; 8 bases are shared with TRBD2. The length of the CDR3 is 14 residues. J gave up 3 bases and V 8 bases, and 9 bases lay outside the gene matches. Germline V lookup: CDR1 MNHEY, CDR2 SMNVEV (reference sequence). CDR3 bases: TGTGCCAGCGCCTTGGGGCTAGCGGGCTACGAGCAGTACTTC. This codes for CASALGLAGYEQYF.

The V call is TRBV15, the J call TRBJ2-1; TRBD1 matches 8 bases. The ends lost 1 base at V and 5 bases at J; junction bases unmatched: 4. This CDR3 is 15 amino acids long. Germline-derived CDR1 and CDR2 are LNHNV and YYDKDF (reference sequence). The chain's CDR3 is CATSRVGRGHNEQFF. CDR3 nucleotides: TGTGCCACCAGCAGAGTGGGCAGGGGGCACAATGAGCAGTTCTTC.

This clone was detected a few times. The chain joins TRBV2 to TRBJ1-2; possible D gene TRBD1, 6 bases. V lost 6 bases and J 6 bases, leaving 14 bases between the germline ends. The CDR3 is made up of 13 amino acids. Germline loops: CDR1 SNHLY, CDR2 FYNNEI. CDR3 loop: CASRLGGPDGYTF. For the CDR3, the DNA is TGTGCCAGCAGACTGGGGGGCCCGGATGGCTACACCTTC.

The chain combines TRBV28 with TRBJ2-7, with a weak D call TRBD1 (8 bases). The V gene lost 6 bases and the J gene lost 4 bases, with 16 bases spanning the gap. Germline V CDR1 and CDR2: MDHEN, SYDVKM. CDR3 size: 14 residues. CDR3 region: CASRATGEGYEQYF. The CDR3, as DNA: TGTGCCAGCAGGGCGACAGGGGAGGGATACGAGCAGTACTTC.

The CDR3 is CASSPGQGLNQPQHF. Written as DNA, the CDR3 is TGTGCCAGCTCACCTGGACAGGGTCTGAATCAGCCCCAGCATTTT. J is TRBJ1-5 and V is TRBV18; TRBD1 agrees at 8 bases. The CDR3 extends over 15 amino acids. Germline CDR1 KGHSH, CDR2 LQKENI. Unmatched junction bases numbered 5, after V lost 3 bases and J lost 4 bases. Filled out from reference TRBV18 and TRBJ1-5, the complete variable domain reads NAGVMQNPRHLVRRRGQEARLRCSPMKGHSHVYWYRQLPEEGLKFMVYLQKENIIDESGMPKERFSAEFPKEGPSILRIQQVVRGDSAAYFCASSPGQGLNQPQHFGDGTRLSIL.

V and J are TRBV27 and TRBJ2-7, with TRBD2 matching 12 bases. With 6 bases clipped from V and 3 bases from J, the junction kept 3 bases outside the gene matches. The germline gives CDR1 MNHEY, CDR2 SMNVEV (reference sequence). The CDR3 contains 14 residues. Written as DNA, the CDR3 is TGTGCCAGCAGCCGACTAGCGGGAGTCTACGAGCAGTACTTC. This sequence encodes CASSRLAGVYEQYF.

The J gene is TRBJ1-2, the V gene TRBV9; unclear D gene. The germline V and J ends were trimmed by 8 bases and 7 bases, with 12 bases remaining between them. Germline CDR1 is SGDLS and CDR2 is YYNGEE. The length of the CDR3 is 11 residues. For the CDR3, the DNA is TGTGCCAGTGAGGAGGCCACTGGCTACACCTTC. Translation gives CASEEATGYTF.

As to this clone: One end of the junction is discordant with germline, which a read error may explain. The gene calls are TRBV29-1 and TRBJ1-4; D is unclear. The germline V gene encodes CDR1 SQVTM and CDR2 ANQGSEA. The CDR3 length is 15 residues. As DNA, the CDR3 is TGCAGCGTTAGGTTGTGGGCAGGATCTAATGAAGAACTGTTTTTT. Protein sequence: CSVRLWAGSNEELFF. Full variable domain (missing parts from reference TRBV29-1 and TRBJ1-4): SAVISQKPSRDICQRGTSLTIQCQVDSQVTMMFWYRQQPGQSLTLIATANQGSEATYESGFVIDKFPISRPNLTFSTLTVSNMSPEDSSIYLCSVRLWAGSNEELFFGSGTQLSVL.

The rearrangement uses TRBV7-8 and TRBJ1-5; D is possibly TRBD1 (6 bases). Trimming took off 1 base at V and 3 bases at J, with 10 bases between the two ends. The CDR3 has 15 residues. Germline CDR1 reads SGHVS; CDR2 reads FQNEAQ. The CDR3 here is CASSLGGQYNQPQHF. As DNA, the CDR3 is TGTGCCAGCAGCTTAGGTGGACAGTACAATCAGCCCCAGCATTTT.

The V and J genes are TRBV29-1 and TRBJ2-7, with unresolved D. The CDR3 loop spans 15 amino acids. V was trimmed by 0 bases and J by 2 bases, leaving 14 bases between them. Per the germline V gene, CDR1 is SQVTM and CDR2 is ANQGSEA. DNA for the CDR3: TGCAGCGTTGAAGACCCGGCGACCAACACCTACGAGCAGTACTTC. Protein product: CSVEDPATNTYEQYF.

This clone was seen just once. The gene calls are TRBV5-1 and TRBJ2-2; perhaps TRBD1 as D (5 bases). The CDR3 consists of 17 residues. V lost 1 base and J 2 bases, leaving 15 bases between the germline ends. The germline V gene has CDR1 SGHRS and CDR2 YFSETQ. CDR3 bases: TGCGCCAGCAGCTTGACCCTGCAGGGTCCTAACACCGGGGAGCTGTTTTTT. As protein: CASSLTLQGPNTGELFF.

This rearrangement joins TRBV9 to TRBJ2-1; 14 bases line up with TRBD2. Trimming took 3 bases from V and 2 from J; bases not matched to a gene: 19. The CDR3 runs 22 residues. Germline assignment: CDR1 SGDLS and CDR2 YYNGEE. CDR3 sequence reads: CASSGGAGPGTSGSWAYNEQFF. The CDR3, as DNA: TGTGCCAGCAGCGGGGGGGCCGGCCCGGGGACTAGCGGGAGTTGGGCCTACAATGAGCAGTTCTTC.

This chain links TRBV19 with TRBJ2-7; the D gene is possibly TRBD2 (6 bases). The CDR3 sequence is 13 residues long. The germline V gene has CDR1 LNHDA and CDR2 SQIVND (reference sequence). The germline V and J ends were trimmed by 6 bases and 3 bases, with 12 bases remaining between them. As DNA, the CDR3 is TGTGCCAGTAGGCGACTAGGGAACTACGAGCAGTACTTC. Translated, it gives CASRRLGNYEQYF.

The chain links TRBV5-1 to TRBJ2-7, with D maybe TRBD1 (5 bases). This CDR3 is built from 14 residues. The germline CDR1 and CDR2 sequences are SGHRS and YFSETQ. Trimming pared 0 bases from V and 6 bases from J, leaving 13 bases between. As DNA, the CDR3 is TGCGCCAGCAGCTTGGAAGGGGCCGGAAGCGAGCAGTACTTC. Its protein product is CASSLEGAGSEQYF.

V and J are TRBV6-4 and TRBJ2-3; 9 nucleotides align to TRBD2. From germline, CDR1 is MRHNA and CDR2 SNTAGT. V shed 4 bases, J shed 1 base, and the junction held 3 bases outside the gene matches. This CDR3 has 15 residues. The CDR3 spells CASSVASGGTDTQYF. DNA of the CDR3: TGTGCCAGCAGTGTGGCTAGCGGGGGCACAGATACGCAGTATTTT.

The J gene is TRBJ1-1, the V gene TRBV5-4; D might be TRBD1 (5 bases). This CDR3 region has 13 residues. CDR1 is SGHNT and CDR2 is YYREEE in the germline V gene (reference sequence). Deletions cut 6 bases from V and 7 bases from J, with 16 bases between. The CDR3 DNA follows: TGTGCCAGCAACATTAGGGACTCCGGTGAAGCTTTCTTT. It encodes CASNIRDSGEAFF.

The rearrangement joins TRBV7-9 to TRBJ1-4; maybe TRBD1 (5 bases). The length of the CDR3 is 16 residues. Germline loops: CDR1 SEHNR, CDR2 FQNEAQ (reference sequence). The ends were cut back, 1 base at V and 3 bases at J, with 12 bases in the middle. CDR3 amino acids: CASSLGGAGANEKLFF. CDR3 coding DNA: TGTGCCAGCAGCTTAGGTGGGGCTGGGGCTAATGAAAAACTGTTTTTT.

V gene TRBV7-8 combines with J gene TRBJ1-3; possibly TRBD1 for D (5 bases). Trimming shortened V by 1 base and J by 8 bases, and 18 bases separated the two germline ends. This CDR3 region has 16 residues. CDR1 SGHVS and CDR2 FQNEAQ come from the germline V gene. CDR3 sequence reads: CASSLGGWKIGDTIYF. Written as DNA, the CDR3 is TGTGCCAGCAGCTTAGGGGGGTGGAAGATCGGGGACACCATATATTTT.